This T cell receptor (beta chain) is from a study of shared T cell receptors in the human thymus. TCRdb's copy holds only in-frame clones and misses some; the assay was immunoSEQ multiplex PCR. The repertoire holds about 500,000 clones, with 75% to 85% as singletons. This CDR3 region has 16 residues. The germline V gene encodes CDR1 MNHEY and CDR2 SMNVEV (reference sequence). V gave up 4 bases and J gave up 2 bases, with 15 bases separating them. This sample was also put to use in a study of human thymus T cells. That work contributes: From resections taken during corrective heart surgery, the thymus tissue was obtained. Thymic and blood repertoires appeared to carry a bias in their V and J gene usage. The related literature has documented a marked overlap of thymic repertoires among unrelated individuals.

This TCR was sampled from a boy in the first two years of life with a congenital heart defect. Material for sequencing was thymocytes. This chain uses TRBV27 with TRBJ1-5; D may be TRBD1 (6 bases). The chain's CDR3 is CASSSRTGMGNQPQHF. The CDR3 coding sequence is TGTGCCAGCAGTTCCCGCACAGGGATGGGCAATCAGCCCCAGCATTTT.